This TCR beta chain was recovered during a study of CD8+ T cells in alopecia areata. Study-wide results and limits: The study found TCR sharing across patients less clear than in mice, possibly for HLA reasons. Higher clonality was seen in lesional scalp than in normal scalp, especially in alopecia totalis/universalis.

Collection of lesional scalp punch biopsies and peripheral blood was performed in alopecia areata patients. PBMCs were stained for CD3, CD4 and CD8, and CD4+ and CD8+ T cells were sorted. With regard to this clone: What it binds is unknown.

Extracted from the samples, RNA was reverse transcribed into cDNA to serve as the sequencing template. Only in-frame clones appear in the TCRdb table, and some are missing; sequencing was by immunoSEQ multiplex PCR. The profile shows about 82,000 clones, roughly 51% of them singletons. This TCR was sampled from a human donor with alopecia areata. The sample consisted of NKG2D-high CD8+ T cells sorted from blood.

In DNA, the CDR3 is TGCAGCGTTGAAGAGGGGGACTATGGCTACACCTTC. This sequence encodes CSVEEGDYGYTF. The rearrangement links TRBV29-1 to TRBJ1-2, with D tentatively TRBD1 (5 bases). Germline CDR1 is SQVTM and CDR2 is ANQGSEA. V was pared by 0 bases and J by 3 bases, with 5 bases between. This CDR3 contains 12 residues.